In its sample, the clone carrying this TCR beta chain was seen many times. This sample is part of a study of blood T cells in healthy people across ages. It was with a sample-barcoded 5' primer and a J-beta primer mix that a second PCR of roughly 7 to 12 cycles was run. TCRdb reprocessed the 5' RACE reads via MiXCR and lists one record per CDR3 protein. The data show over a million distinct CDR3 sequences, about 43% seen once. This TCR derives from a young woman in good health. The sequencing input was blood.

The CDR3 DNA follows: TGTGCCAGCAGTGAAGCGGCCGAAGAGACCCAGTACTTC. Protein sequence: CASSEAAEETQYF. This chain connects TRBV6-1 to TRBJ2-5; D uncertain. The CDR3 has 13 residues. Between the trimmed V and J ends, which lost 0 bases and 3 bases, there was a span of 5 bases. Looked up from germline, CDR1 is MNHNS and CDR2 is SASEGT.